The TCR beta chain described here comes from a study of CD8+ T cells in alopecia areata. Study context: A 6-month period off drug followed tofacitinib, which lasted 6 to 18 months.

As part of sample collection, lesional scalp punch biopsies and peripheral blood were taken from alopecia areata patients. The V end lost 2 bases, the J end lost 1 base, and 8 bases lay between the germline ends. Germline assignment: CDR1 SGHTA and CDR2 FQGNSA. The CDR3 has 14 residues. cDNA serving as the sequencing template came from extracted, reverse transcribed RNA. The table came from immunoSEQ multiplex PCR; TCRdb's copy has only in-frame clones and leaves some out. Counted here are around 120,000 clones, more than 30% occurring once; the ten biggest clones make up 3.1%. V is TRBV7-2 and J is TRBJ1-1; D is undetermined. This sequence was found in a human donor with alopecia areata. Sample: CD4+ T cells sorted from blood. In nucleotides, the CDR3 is TGTGCCAGCAGCTTACGATCAGGGAACACTGAAGCTTTCTTT. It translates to CASSLRSGNTEAFF.